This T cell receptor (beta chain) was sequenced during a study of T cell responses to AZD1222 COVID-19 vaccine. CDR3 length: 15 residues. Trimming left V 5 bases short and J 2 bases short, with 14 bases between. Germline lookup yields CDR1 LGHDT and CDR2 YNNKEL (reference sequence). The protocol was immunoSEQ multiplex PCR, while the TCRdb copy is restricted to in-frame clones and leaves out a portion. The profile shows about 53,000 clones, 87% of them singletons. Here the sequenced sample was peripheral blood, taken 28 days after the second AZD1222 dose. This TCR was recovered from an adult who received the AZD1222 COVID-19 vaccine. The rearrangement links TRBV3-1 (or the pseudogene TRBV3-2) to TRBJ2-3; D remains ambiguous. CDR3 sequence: CASSYRLEVTDTQYF. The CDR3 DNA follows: TGTGCCAGCAGCTACAGACTGGAAGTCACAGATACGCAGTATTTT.